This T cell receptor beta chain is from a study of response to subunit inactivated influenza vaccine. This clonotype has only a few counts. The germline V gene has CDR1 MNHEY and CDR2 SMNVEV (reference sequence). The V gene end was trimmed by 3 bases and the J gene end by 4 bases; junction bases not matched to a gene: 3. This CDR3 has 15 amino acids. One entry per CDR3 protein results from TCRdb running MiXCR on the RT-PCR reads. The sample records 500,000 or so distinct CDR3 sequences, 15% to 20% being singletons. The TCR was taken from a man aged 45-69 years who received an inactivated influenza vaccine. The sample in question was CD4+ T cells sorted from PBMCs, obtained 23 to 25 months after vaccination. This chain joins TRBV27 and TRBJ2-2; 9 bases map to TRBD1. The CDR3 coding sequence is TGTGCCAGCAGTTTCCGACAGGGGGGCACCGGGGAGCTGTTTTTT. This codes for CASSFRQGGTGELFF.